The sample holds a few counts of the clone carrying this T cell receptor beta chain. Its cognate antigen is unknown. The PCR employed 60 Vbeta primers together with 13 Jbeta primers. The protocol was immunoSEQ multiplex PCR, while the TCRdb copy is restricted to in-frame clones and leaves out a portion. The sample lists 100,000 or so clones, roughly 76% occurring once. This sample is drawn from a study of cytomegalovirus exposure and HLA in healthy donors. General study points: Cytomegalovirus status was reportedly diagnosed by the classifier with high specificity and sensitivity. A link between a missense DCLRE1C variant and TCR beta V- and J-gene trimming emerged from a later analysis.

Germline V gene sequence: CDR1 MGHRA, CDR2 YSYEKL. This CDR3 has 15 residues. V gave up 3 bases and J gave up 5 bases, with 13 bases separating them. The sequenced sample was PBMCs. The sequence came from a man aged 30-40 years in good health and CMV-seropositive. The chain joins TRBV4-1 to TRBJ1-4; D may be TRBD1 (5 bases). CDR3 in amino acids: CASSQDQGGNEKLFF. For the CDR3, the DNA is TGCGCCAGCAGCCAGGACCAGGGTGGAAATGAAAAACTGTTTTTT.